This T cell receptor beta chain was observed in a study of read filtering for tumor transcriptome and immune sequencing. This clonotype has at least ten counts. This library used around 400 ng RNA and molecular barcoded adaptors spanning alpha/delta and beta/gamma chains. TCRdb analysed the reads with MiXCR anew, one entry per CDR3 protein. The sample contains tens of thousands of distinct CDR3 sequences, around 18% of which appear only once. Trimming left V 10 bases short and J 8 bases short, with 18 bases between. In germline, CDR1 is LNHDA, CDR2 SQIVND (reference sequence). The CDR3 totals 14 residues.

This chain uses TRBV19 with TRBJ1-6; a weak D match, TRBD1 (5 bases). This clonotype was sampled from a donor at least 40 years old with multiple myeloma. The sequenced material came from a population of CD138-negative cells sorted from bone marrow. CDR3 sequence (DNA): TGTGCCACCCGCACGGGCCAGACAGATTCACCCCTCCACTTT. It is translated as CATRTGQTDSPLHF. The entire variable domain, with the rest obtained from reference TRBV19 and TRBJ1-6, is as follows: DGGITQSPKYLFRKEGQNVTLSCEQNLNHDAMYWYRQDPGQGLRLIYYSQIVNDFQKGDIAEGYSVSREKKESFPLTVTSAQKNPTAFYLCATRTGQTDSPLHFGNGTRLTVT.